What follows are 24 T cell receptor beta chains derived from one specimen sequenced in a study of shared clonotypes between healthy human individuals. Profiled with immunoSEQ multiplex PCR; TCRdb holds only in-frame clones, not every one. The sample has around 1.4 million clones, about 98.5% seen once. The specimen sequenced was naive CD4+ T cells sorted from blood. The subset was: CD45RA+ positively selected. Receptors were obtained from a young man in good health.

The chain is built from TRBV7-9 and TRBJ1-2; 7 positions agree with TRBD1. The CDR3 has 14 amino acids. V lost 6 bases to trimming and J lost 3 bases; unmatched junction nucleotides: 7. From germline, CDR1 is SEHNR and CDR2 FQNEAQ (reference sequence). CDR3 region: CASSSRTGDYGYTF. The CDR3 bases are TGTGCCAGCAGTTCCCGGACAGGAGACTATGGCTACACCTTC.

CDR3 protein: CASSRRTDTEAFF. The CDR3 coding sequence is TGTGCCAGCAGCCGAAGAACTGACACTGAAGCTTTCTTT. This rearrangement joins TRBV11-2 to TRBJ1-1; D uncertain. This CDR3 is 13 amino acids long. CDR1 and CDR2 (germline): SGHAT, FQNNGV. The V end was cut by 5 bases, the J end by 3 bases, with 10 bases between.

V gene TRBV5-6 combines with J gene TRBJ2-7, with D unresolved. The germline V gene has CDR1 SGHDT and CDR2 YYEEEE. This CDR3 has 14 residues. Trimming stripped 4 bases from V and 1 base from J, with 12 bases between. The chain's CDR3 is CASSPMGGSYEQYF. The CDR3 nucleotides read TGTGCCAGCAGCCCGATGGGCGGTTCCTACGAGCAGTACTTC. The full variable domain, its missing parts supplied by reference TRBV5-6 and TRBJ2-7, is DAGVTQSPTHLIKTRGQQVTLRCSPKSGHDTVSWYQQALGQGPQFIFQYYEEEERQRGNFPDRFSGHQFPNYSSELNVNALLLGDSALYLCASSPMGGSYEQYFGPGTRLTVT.

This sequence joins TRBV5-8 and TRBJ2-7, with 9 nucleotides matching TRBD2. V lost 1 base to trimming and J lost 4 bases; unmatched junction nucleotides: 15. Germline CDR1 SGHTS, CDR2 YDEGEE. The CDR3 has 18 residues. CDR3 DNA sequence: TGTGCCAGCAGCTTGTACAACGGTCTAGCGGGACGGGCTTACGAGCAGTACTTC. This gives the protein CASSLYNGLAGRAYEQYF.

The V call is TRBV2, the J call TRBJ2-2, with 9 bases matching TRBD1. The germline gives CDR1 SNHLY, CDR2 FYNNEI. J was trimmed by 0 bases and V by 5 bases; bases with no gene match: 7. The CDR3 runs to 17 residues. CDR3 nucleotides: TGTGCCAGCAGTAGAGACAGGGGGGCCGCGAACACCGGGGAGCTGTTTTTT. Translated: CASSRDRGAANTGELFF. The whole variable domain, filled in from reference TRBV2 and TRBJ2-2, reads EPEVTQTPSHQVTQMGQEVILRCVPISNHLYFYWYRQILGQKVEFLVSFYNNEISEKSEIFDDQFSVERPDGSNFTLKIRSTKLEDSAMYFCASSRDRGAANTGELFFGEGSRLTVL.

CDR3 sequence reads: CSVPKGQGGYNEQFF. CDR3 DNA sequence: TGCAGCGTTCCCAAAGGACAGGGAGGATACAATGAGCAGTTCTTC. The chain combines TRBV29-1 with TRBJ2-1, with TRBD1 matching 8 bases. Germline CDR1 reads SQVTM; CDR2 reads ANQGSEA. This CDR3 contains 15 residues. With V trimmed by 5 bases and J by 4 bases, 10 bases remained unmatched.

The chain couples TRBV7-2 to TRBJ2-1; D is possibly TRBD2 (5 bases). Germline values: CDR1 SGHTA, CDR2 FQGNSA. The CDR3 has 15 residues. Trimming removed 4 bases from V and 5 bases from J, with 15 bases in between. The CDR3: CASSYGVAANNEQFF. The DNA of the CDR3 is TGTGCCAGCAGCTACGGGGTAGCCGCGAACAATGAGCAGTTCTTC.

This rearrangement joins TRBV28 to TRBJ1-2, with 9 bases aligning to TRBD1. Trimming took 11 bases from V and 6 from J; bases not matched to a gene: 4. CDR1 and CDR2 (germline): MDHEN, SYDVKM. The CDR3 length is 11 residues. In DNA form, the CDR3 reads TGTGCCGTTGGACAGGGGAATGGCTACACCTTC. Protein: CAVGQGNGYTF.

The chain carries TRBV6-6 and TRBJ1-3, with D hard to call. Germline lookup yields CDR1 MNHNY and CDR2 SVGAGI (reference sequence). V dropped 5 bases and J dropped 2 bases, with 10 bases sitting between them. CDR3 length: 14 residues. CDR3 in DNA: TGTGCCAGCAGTAACCTTAAGGCTGGAAACACCATATATTTT. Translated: CASSNLKAGNTIYF.

In DNA, the CDR3 is TGTGCCAGCAGTTTATTAGCGGGAGGGCCGAATGAGCAGTTCTTC. It codes for CASSLLAGGPNEQFF. V gene TRBV27 combines with J gene TRBJ2-1, with TRBD2 matching 11 bases. Germline CDR1 reads MNHEY; CDR2 reads SMNVEV (reference sequence). There are 15 residues in the CDR3. V gave up 1 base and J gave up 7 bases; unmatched junction bases: 3.

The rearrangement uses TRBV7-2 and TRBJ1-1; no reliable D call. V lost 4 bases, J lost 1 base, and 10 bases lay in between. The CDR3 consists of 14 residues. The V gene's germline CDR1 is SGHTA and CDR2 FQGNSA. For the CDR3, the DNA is TGTGCCAGCAGCTCGGTGAGGTGGAACACTGAAGCTTTCTTT. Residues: CASSSVRWNTEAFF. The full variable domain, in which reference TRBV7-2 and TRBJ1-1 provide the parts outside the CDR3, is GAGVSQSPSNKVTEKGKDVELRCDPISGHTALYWYRQSLGQGLEFLIYFQGNSAPDKSGLPSDRFSAERTGGSVSTLTIQRTQQEDSAVYLCASSSVRWNTEAFFGQGTRLTVV.

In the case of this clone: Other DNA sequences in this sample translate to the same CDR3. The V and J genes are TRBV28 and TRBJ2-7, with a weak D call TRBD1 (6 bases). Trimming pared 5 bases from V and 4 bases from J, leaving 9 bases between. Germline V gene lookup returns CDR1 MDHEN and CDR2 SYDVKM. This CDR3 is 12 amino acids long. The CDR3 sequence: CASSVQGYEQYF. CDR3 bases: TGTGCCAGCAGTGTACAGGGATACGAGCAGTACTTC.

The CDR3 sequence: CASSLAPSGANVLTF. Here the CDR3 DNA reads TGTGCCAGCAGTTTAGCCCCCTCCGGGGCCAACGTCCTGACTTTC. The V and J genes are TRBV28 and TRBJ2-6; D ambiguous. The V gene's germline CDR1 is MDHEN and CDR2 SYDVKM. CDR3 length: 15 residues. Trimming took 2 bases from V and 4 from J, leaving 9 bases between them.

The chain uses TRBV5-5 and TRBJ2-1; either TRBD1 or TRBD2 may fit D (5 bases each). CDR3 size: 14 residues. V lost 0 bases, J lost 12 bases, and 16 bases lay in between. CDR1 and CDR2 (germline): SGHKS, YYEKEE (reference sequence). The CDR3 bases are TGTGCCAGCAGCTTGGACGTAGGGGCCCGGGGGCAGTTCTTC. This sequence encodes CASSLDVGARGQFF.

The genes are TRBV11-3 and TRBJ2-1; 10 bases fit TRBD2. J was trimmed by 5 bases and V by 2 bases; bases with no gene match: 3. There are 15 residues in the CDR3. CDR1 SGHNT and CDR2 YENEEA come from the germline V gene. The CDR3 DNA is TGTGCCAGCAGCTTACTAGCGGGAGCTCACAATGAGCAGTTCTTC. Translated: CASSLLAGAHNEQFF. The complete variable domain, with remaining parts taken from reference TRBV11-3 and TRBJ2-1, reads EAGVVQSPRYKIIEKKQPVAFWCNPISGHNTLYWYLQNLGQGPELLIRYENEEAVDDSQLPKDRFSAERLKGVDSTLKIQPAELGDSAVYLCASSLLAGAHNEQFFGPGTRLTVL.

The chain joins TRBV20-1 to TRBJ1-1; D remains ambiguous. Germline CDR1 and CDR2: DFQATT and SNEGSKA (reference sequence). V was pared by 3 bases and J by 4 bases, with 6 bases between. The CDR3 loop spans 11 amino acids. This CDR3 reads CSARELTEAFF. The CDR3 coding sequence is TGCAGTGCTAGGGAACTCACTGAAGCTTTCTTT.

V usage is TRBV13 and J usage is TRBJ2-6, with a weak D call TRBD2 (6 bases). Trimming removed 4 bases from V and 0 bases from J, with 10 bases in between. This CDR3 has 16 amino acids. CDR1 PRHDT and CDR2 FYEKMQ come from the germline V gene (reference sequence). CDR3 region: CASSWGTASGANVLTF. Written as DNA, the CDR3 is TGTGCCAGCAGCTGGGGGACTGCCTCTGGGGCCAACGTCCTGACTTTC.

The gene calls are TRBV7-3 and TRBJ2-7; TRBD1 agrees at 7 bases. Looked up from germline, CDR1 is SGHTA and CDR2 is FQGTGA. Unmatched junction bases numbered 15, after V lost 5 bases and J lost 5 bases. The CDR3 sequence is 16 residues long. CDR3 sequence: CASSPPRGRGLNEQYF. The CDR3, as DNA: TGTGCCAGCAGCCCCCCGAGGGGTAGGGGGCTGAACGAGCAGTACTTC.

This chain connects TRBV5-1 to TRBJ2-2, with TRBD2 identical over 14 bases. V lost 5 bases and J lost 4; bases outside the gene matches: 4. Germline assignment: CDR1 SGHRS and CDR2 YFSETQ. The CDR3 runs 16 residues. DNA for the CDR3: TGCGCCAGCAGAACCGGGACTAGCGGGAGCACCGGGGAGCTGTTTTTT. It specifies CASRTGTSGSTGELFF.

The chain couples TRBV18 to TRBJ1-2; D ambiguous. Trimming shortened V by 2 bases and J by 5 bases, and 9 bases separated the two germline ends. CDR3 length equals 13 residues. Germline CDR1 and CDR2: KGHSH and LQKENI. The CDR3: CASSPEGRYGYTF. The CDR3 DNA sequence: TGTGCCAGCTCACCAGAAGGGCGGTATGGCTACACCTTC.

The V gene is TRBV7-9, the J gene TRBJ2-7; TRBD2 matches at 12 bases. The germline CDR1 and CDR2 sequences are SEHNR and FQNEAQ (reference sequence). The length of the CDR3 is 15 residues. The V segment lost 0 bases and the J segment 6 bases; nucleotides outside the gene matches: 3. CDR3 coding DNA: TGTGCCAGCAGCTTAGCGACTAGCGGGAGTAGCGAGCAGTACTTC. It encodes CASSLATSGSSEQYF.

DNA of the CDR3: TGTGCCAGCAGGCAACTGACTAGCAGCTACAATGAGCAGTTCTTC. Translation gives CASRQLTSSYNEQFF. V and J are TRBV6-5 and TRBJ2-1, with 7 nucleotides matching TRBD2. The J segment lost 3 bases and the V segment lost 6 bases, leaving 8 bases of the junction unmatched. This CDR3 contains 15 residues. Germline CDR1 reads MNHEY; CDR2 reads SVGAGI.

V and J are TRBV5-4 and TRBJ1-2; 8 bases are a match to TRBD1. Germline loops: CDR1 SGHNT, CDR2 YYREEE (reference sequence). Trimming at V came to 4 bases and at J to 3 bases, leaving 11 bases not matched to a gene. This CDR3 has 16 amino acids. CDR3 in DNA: TGTGCCAGCAGCCCCGGCGGCAGGGGGCAGGACTATGGCTACACCTTC. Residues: CASSPGGRGQDYGYTF.

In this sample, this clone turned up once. The CDR3 loop reads CASIAGSFYNEQFF. The CDR3 coding sequence is TGTGCCAGCATTGCGGGGTCTTTTTACAATGAGCAGTTCTTC. The chain combines TRBV6-1 with TRBJ2-1, with a tentative D call TRBD2 (6 bases). The V and J ends lost 7 bases and 4 bases respectively, with 14 bases between them. The CDR3 runs 14 residues. CDR1 and CDR2 from the germline V gene are MNHNS and SASEGT.